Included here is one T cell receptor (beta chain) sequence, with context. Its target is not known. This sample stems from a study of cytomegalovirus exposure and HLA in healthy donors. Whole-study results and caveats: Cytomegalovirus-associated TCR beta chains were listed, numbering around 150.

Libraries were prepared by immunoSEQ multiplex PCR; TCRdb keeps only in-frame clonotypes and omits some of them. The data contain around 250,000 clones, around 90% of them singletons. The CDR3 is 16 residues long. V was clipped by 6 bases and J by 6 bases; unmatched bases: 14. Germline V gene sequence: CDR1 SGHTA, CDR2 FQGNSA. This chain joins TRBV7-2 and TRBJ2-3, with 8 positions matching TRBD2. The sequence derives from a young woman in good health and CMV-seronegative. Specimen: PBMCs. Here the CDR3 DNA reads TGTGCCAGCAGTTCTAACTCAGCGGGGGTCTGGGATACGCAGTATTTT. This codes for CASSSNSAGVWDTQYF.